Listed below are T cell receptor beta chains from one sample, sequenced in a study of shared clonotypes between healthy human individuals. Sequenced by immunoSEQ multiplex PCR; TCRdb stores in-frame clones only, minus some. This sample yields 2 million to 3 million clones, of which roughly nine tenths are seen a single time; over 0.12% belongs to the top ten. The sequencing input was naive CD4+ T cells sorted from blood. These receptors were taken from a man younger than 30 in good health. The CDR3 runs from the conserved cysteine through the conserved F or W. The D gene is left open where the match is weak.

-,TRBV5-1,TRBJ1-4,CASRVMTEANEKLFF
-,TRBV18,TRBJ1-2,CASSPLRESGYTF
TRBD1,TRBV19,TRBJ2-6,CASSDTSGTGVFGGPNVLTF
TRBD1,TRBV2,TRBJ1-2,CAGLEGAAGYTF
-,TRBV7-2,TRBJ1-5,CASSLGRQPQHF
-,TRBV6-5,TRBJ1-3,CASSYYGIGTYTIYF
TRBD1,TRBV6-5,TRBJ2-7,CASSYTLQGAAEQYF
-,TRBV11-2,TRBJ2-5,CASSLDLREETQYF
TRBD1,TRBV6-1,TRBJ2-7,CASSEPGTGEREQYF
-,TRBV27,TRBJ2-7,CASSNLSGTSSYEQYF
TRBD1,TRBV6-4,TRBJ1-2,CASSRDSISNYGYTF
TRBD2,TRBV19,TRBJ2-2,CATSNPSSGAFTGELFF
-,TRBV6-6,TRBJ1-5,CASSSKRRTLHQPQHF
-,TRBV9,TRBJ1-2,CASSVGGWDTANYGYTF
TRBD1,TRBV2,TRBJ1-4,CARQGAEKLFF
TRBD2,TRBV27,TRBJ2-1,CASSLALAGNNEQFF
-,TRBV5-5,TRBJ1-4,CASSSQEKLFF
-,TRBV5-1,TRBJ1-2,CASSPPGSEGGYTF
-,TRBV29-1,TRBJ1-1,CSVEEKKAFF
TRBD1,TRBV11-2,TRBJ1-1,CASSLTGGEGTEAFF
-,TRBV10-3,TRBJ1-1,CAISDWTGNTEAFF
-,TRBV15,TRBJ2-7,CATSPLLGEQYF